This T cell receptor beta chain was observed in a study of regulatory T cells in long-lasting Graves disease. Overall study: Persistence in Graves' disease denoted antithyroid drug use beyond 5 years alongside positive TSH receptor antibodies. Study-wide results and limits: Favoring TRBV28, TRBJ1-2 and TRBJ2-5 was a feature seen in persistent disease. Small sample size may have lowered accuracy. Persistent patients shared about 3,000 public clonotypes among themselves. Newly diagnosed patients shared fewer, at more than 850.

Germline CDR1 is MNHEY and CDR2 is SMNVEV (reference sequence). This CDR3 comprises 15 residues. The ends were cut back, 5 bases at V and 2 bases at J, with 12 bases in the middle. About this clonotype itself: Its antigen is not identified.

As for time point: persistent/refractory GD, antithyroid drugs over 5 years with positive TRAb. The authors made the TCR library using RNA they extracted from PBMCs. The TCR beta library used iRepertoire HTBI primers with Arm-PCR amplification of CDR3. TCRdb passed the multiplex PCR reads through MiXCR, listing each CDR3 protein once. The repertoire consists of approximately 400,000 distinct CDR3 sequences, with about 20% occurring once and the leading ten covering over 25%. The source material was peripheral blood mononuclear cells (PBMCs), sampled when the disease was refractory, from a patient treated with antithyroid drugs. This chain joins TRBV27 and TRBJ2-2, with D maybe TRBD1 (6 bases). The sequence was collected from a female donor with Graves disease. CDR3 nucleotide sequence: TGTGCCAGCAGTATGGGCAGGGGAAACACCGGGGAGCTGTTTTTT. It is translated as CASSMGRGNTGELFF.